The T cell receptor (beta chain) under discussion was sequenced for a study of CD8 T cells in Susac syndrome. CDR1 is SGHTA, CDR2 FQGNSA, per germline. CDR3 length equals 14 residues. Trimming took off 6 bases at V and 4 bases at J, with 15 bases between the two ends. TCR beta sequencing covered blood CD8+ and CD4+ T cells. Control patients had untreated stable or active relapsing-remitting multiple sclerosis by revised McDonald criteria. TEMRA cells were FACS-enriched and CD8+ and CD4+ T cells negatively isolated. An amount of RNA that ranged from roughly 0.45 to 1 ug was reverse transcribed with random hexamers. Across 54 Vbeta and 13 Jbeta, TCR beta CDR3 was amplified with immunoSEQ multiplex PCR. MiXCR was run by TCRdb on the immunoSEQ multiplex PCR reads, yielding one entry per CDR3 protein. This table has around 140,000 distinct CDR3 sequences, about 95% appearing once.

The source is a human donor with multiple sclerosis. The sequenced sample was CD4+ T cells from PBMCs. This chain uses TRBV7-2 with TRBJ2-5; tentatively, D is TRBD2 (5 bases). CDR3 sequence: CASRPGIAGETQYF. The CDR3 DNA reads TGTGCCAGCAGACCGGGAATCGCGGGAGAGACCCAGTACTTC. Together with reference TRBV7-2 and TRBJ2-5, the CDR3 gives the full variable domain: GAGVSQSPSNKVTEKGKDVELRCDPISGHTALYWYRQSLGQGLEFLIYFQGNSAPDKSGLPSDRFSAERTGGSVSTLTIQRTQQEDSAVYLCASRPGIAGETQYFGPGTRLLVL.